These 2 T cell receptor beta chains share one sample of origin, sequenced in a study of blood T cell repertoires in COVID-19 (dated by TCRdb to the early 2020s). Receptor amplification or capture employed the immunoSEQ multiplex PCR assay. The source is immuneACCESS, and TCRdb retained only in-frame sequences with V and J called. Part of the clones is not carried over; for the studies checked, unresolved V genes explain less than half of this, and the remainder is unexplained. In all, the sample holds over 200,000 clones, and roughly nine tenths of those were seen once. In total, the top ten clones hold about 12% of the sample. The sequenced sample consisted of peripheral blood. The receptor set was obtained from a woman younger than 30 who had recovered from COVID-19.

The chain is built from TRBV30 and TRBJ1-1; TRBD1 agrees at 8 bases. Trimming removed 4 bases from V and 11 bases from J; junction bases left unmatched: 6. The length of the CDR3 is 11 residues. Per the germline V gene, CDR1 is GTSNPN and CDR2 is SVGIG (reference sequence). The CDR3: CAWIPRGRAFF. In DNA form, the CDR3 reads TGTGCCTGGATCCCCAGGGGGCGGGCTTTCTTT.

The chain is built from TRBV28 and TRBJ1-6, with 9 bases fitting TRBD1. V shed 1 base and J 14 bases; nucleotides not matched to a gene: 9. The CDR3 loop spans 15 amino acids. Germline V gene sequence: CDR1 MDHEN, CDR2 SYDVKM. The CDR3 DNA reads TGTGCCAGCAGTTTATCGGGGGACAGGGCCCCGTCCCTCCACTTT. Its protein product is CASSLSGDRAPSLHF.